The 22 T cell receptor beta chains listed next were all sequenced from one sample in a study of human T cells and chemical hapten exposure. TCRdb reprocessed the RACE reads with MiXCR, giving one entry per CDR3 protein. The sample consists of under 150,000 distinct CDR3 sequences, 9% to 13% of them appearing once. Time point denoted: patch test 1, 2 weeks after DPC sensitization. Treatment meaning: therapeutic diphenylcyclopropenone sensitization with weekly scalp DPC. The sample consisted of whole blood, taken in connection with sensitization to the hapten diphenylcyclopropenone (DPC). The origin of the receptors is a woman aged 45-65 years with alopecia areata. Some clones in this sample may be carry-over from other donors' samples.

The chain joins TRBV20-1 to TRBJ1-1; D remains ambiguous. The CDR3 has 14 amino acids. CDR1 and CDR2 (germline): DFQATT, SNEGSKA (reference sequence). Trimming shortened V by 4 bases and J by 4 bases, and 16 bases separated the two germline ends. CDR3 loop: CSATGLMDFTEAFF. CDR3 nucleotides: TGCAGTGCTACGGGCCTTATGGATTTCACTGAAGCTTTCTTT.

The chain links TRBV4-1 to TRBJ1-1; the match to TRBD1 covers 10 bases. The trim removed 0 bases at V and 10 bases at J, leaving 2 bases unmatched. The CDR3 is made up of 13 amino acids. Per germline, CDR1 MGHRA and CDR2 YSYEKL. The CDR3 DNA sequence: TGCGCCAGCAGCCAAGAACGGACAGGGGGAGCTTTCTTT. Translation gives CASSQERTGGAFF.

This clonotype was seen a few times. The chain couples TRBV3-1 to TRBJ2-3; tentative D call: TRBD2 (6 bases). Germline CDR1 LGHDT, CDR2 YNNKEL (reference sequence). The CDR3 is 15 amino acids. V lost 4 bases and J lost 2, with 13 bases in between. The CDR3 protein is CASSRAGYLTDTQYF. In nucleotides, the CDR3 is TGTGCCAGCAGCCGCGCGGGGTACCTCACAGATACGCAGTATTTT.

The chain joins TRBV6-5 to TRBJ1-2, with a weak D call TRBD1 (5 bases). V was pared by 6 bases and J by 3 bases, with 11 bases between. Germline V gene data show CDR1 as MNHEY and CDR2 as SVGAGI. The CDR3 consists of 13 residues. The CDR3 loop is CASSLRQHYGYTF. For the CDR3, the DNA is TGTGCCAGCAGCCTCCGACAGCACTATGGCTACACCTTC.

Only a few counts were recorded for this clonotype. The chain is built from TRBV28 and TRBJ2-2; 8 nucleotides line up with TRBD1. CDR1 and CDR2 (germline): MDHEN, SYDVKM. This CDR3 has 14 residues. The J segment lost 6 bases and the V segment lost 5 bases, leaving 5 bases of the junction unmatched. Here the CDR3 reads CASSLTGGPGELFF. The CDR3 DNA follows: TGTGCCAGCAGTCTTACAGGGGGTCCCGGGGAGCTGTTTTTT.

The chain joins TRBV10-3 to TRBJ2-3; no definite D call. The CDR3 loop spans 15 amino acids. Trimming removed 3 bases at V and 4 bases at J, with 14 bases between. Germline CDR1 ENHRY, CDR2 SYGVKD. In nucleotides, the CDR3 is TGTGCCATCAGTGACCCGGCCGCTAGTTCAGATACGCAGTATTTT. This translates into CAISDPAASSDTQYF.

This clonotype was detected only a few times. The DNA of the CDR3 is TGTGCCAGCAGTAAGGGAATCGAGCAGTACTTC. This encodes CASSKGIEQYF. The chain has TRBV2 and TRBJ2-7; D remains ambiguous. The length of the CDR3 is 11 residues. The V gene's germline CDR1 is SNHLY and CDR2 FYNNEI. Trimming removed 5 bases from V and 6 bases from J, with 8 bases in between.

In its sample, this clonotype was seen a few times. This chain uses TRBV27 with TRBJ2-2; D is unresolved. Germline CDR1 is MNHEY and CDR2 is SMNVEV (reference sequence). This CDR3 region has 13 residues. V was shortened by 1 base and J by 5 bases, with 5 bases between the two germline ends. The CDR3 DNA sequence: TGTGCCAGCAGTTTATATCAGACCGGGGAGCTGTTTTTT. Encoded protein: CASSLYQTGELFF.

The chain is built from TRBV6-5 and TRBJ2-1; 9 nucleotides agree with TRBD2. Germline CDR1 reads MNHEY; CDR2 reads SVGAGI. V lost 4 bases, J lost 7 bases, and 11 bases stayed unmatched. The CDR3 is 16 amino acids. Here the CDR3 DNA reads TGTGCCAGCAGTTCCTTGCGGGAGGGCCGAAAAAATGAGCAGTTCTTC. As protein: CASSSLREGRKNEQFF.

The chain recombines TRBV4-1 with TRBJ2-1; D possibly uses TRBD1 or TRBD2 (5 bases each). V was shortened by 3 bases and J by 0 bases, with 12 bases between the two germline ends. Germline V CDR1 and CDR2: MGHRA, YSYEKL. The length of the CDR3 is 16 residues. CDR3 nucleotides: TGCGCCAGCAGCCATTGGGGGAAGAGCTCCTACAATGAGCAGTTCTTC. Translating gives CASSHWGKSSYNEQFF.

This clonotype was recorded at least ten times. The DNA of the CDR3 is TGTGCCAGCAGCGTAGACTACCCTCGGGCAGATACGCAGTATTTT. This gives the protein CASSVDYPRADTQYF. The chain is built from TRBV9 and TRBJ2-3; D call uncertain. V was trimmed by 0 bases and J by 4 bases, leaving 12 bases between them. Germline CDR1 and CDR2: SGDLS and YYNGEE. The CDR3 length is 15 residues.

The CDR3 protein is CASSQDGGSYGYTF. The DNA for the CDR3 is TGTGCCAGCAGCCAAGATGGGGGAAGCTATGGCTACACCTTC. J is TRBJ1-2 and V is TRBV3-1; TRBD1 might be the D (5 bases). CDR1 LGHDT and CDR2 YNNKEL come from the germline V gene (reference sequence). The V end was cut by 0 bases, the J end by 4 bases, with 9 bases between. The CDR3 consists of 14 residues.

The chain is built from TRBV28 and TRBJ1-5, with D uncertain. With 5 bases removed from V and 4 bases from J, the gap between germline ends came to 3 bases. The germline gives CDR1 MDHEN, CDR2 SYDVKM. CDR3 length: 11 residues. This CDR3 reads CASSPNQPQHF. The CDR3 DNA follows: TGTGCCAGCAGTCCGAATCAGCCCCAGCATTTT.

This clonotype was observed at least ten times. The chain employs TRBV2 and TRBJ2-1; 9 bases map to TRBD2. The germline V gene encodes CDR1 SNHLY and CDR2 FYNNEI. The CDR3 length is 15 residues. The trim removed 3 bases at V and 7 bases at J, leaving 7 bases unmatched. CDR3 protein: CASSDLAGGLNEQFF. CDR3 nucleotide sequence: TGTGCCAGCAGTGACTTGGCGGGGGGGCTAAATGAGCAGTTCTTC. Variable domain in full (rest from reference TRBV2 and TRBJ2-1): EPEVTQTPSHQVTQMGQEVILRCVPISNHLYFYWYRQILGQKVEFLVSFYNNEISEKSEIFDDQFSVERPDGSNFTLKIRSTKLEDSAMYFCASSDLAGGLNEQFFGPGTRLTVL.

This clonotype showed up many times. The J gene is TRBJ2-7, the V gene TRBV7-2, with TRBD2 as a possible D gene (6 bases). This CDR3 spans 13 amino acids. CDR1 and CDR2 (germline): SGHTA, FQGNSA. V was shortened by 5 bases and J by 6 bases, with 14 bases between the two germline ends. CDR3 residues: CASSRTSSVEQYF. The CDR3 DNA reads TGTGCCAGCAGCCGAACTAGCTCGGTCGAGCAGTACTTC.

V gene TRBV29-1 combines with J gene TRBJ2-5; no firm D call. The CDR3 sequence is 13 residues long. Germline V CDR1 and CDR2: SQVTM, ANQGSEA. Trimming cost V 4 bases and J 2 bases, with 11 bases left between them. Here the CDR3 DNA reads TGCAGCGTTGGGGCAGGCCGACAAGAGACCCAGTACTTC. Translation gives CSVGAGRQETQYF.

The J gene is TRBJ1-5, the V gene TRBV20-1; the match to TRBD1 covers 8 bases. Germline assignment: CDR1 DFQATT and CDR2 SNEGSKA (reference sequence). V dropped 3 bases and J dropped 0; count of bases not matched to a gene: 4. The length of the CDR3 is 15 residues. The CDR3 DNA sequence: TGCAGTGCTAGGTTGGACAGGGCTAGCAATCAGCCCCAGCATTTT. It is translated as CSARLDRASNQPQHF.

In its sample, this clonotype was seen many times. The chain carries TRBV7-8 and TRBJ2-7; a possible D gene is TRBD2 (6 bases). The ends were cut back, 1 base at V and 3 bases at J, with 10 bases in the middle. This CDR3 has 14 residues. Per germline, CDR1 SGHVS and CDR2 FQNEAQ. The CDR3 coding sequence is TGTGCCAGCAGCTTAGTGTCGGACTACTACGAGCAGTACTTC. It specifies CASSLVSDYYEQYF.

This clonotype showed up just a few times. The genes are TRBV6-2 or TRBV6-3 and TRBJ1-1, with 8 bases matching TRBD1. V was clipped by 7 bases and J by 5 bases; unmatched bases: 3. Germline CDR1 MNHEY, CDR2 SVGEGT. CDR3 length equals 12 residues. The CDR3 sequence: CASTQGATEAFF. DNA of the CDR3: TGTGCCAGCACCCAGGGGGCTACTGAAGCTTTCTTT.

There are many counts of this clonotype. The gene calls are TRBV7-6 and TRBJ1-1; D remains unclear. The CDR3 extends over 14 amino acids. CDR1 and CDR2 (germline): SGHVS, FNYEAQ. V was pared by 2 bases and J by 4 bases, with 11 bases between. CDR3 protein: CASSLMLEATEAFF. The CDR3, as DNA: TGTGCCAGCAGCTTAATGTTGGAGGCCACTGAAGCTTTCTTT. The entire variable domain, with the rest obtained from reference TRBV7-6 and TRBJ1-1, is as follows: GAGVSQSPRYKVTKRGQDVALRCDPISGHVSLYWYRQALGQGPEFLTYFNYEAQQDKSGLPNDRFSAERPEGSISTLTIQRTEQRDSAMYRCASSLMLEATEAFFGQGTRLTVV.

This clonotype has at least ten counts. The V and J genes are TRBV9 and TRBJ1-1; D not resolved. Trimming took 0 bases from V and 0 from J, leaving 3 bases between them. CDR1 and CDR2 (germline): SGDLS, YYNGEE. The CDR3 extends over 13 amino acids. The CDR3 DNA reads TGTGCCAGCAGCGTAGTACTGAACACTGAAGCTTTCTTT. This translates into CASSVVLNTEAFF.

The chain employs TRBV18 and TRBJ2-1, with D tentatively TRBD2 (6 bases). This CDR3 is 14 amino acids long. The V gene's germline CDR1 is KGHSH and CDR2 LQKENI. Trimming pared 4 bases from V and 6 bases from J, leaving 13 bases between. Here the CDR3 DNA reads TGTGCCAGCTCACTTCCGCCCGGGGGCAATGAGCAGTTCTTC. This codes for CASSLPPGGNEQFF.